In this sample, the clone carrying this TCR beta chain turned up a few times. Its antigen is currently unknown. In TCRdb, the 5' RACE reads were re-called with MiXCR into one record per CDR3 protein. The sample yields 650,000 to 750,000 distinct CDR3 sequences, less than 25% seen once. The record originates from a study of identical twins. Study outcomes and limitations: Cord blood beta clonotypes present at high abundance carried fewer insertions; no such pattern appeared in memory repertoires.

Per the germline V gene, CDR1 is SQVTM and CDR2 is ANQGSEA. The V segment lost 8 bases and the J segment 5 bases; nucleotides outside the gene matches: 7. This CDR3 contains 14 residues. The same data also contributed to another study, on T cells expressing NK-cell markers.

The chain links TRBV29-1 to TRBJ2-2; TRBD1 aligns across 11 bases. The sequence came from a woman aged 18-30 years in good health. The specimen was PBMCs. CDR3 sequence (DNA): TGCAGCTGTAAGGGGACAGGGGGGACCGGGGAGCTGTTTTTT. It yields the protein CSCKGTGGTGELFF.